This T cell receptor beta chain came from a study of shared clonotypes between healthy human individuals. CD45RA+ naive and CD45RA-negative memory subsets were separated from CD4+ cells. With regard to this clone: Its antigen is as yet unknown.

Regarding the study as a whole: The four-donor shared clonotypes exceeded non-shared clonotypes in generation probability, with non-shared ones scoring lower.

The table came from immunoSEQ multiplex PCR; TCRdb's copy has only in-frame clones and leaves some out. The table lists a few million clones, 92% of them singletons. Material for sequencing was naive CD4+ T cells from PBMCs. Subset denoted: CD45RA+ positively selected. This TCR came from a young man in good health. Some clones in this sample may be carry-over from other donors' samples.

This CDR3 is CASSSEGLSTDTQYF. The DNA for the CDR3 is TGTGCCAGCAGTTCTGAGGGACTTAGCACAGATACGCAGTATTTT. This sequence joins TRBV6-4 and TRBJ2-3; TRBD2 is a possible D gene (6 bases). Germline loops: CDR1 MRHNA, CDR2 SNTAGT. This CDR3 contains 15 residues. V lost 5 bases and J 0 bases, leaving 12 bases between the germline ends.